This TCR beta chain was sequenced during a study of blood T cell repertoires in COVID-19. Clones were read by immunoSEQ multiplex PCR, and TCRdb kept only the in-frame ones, dropping some. The repertoire holds 160,000 or so clones, with around 81% as singletons. CDR3 length equals 17 residues. The V gene end was trimmed by 9 bases and the J gene end by 5 bases; junction bases not matched to a gene: 20. Germline values: CDR1 MNHEY, CDR2 SMNVEV (reference sequence). The sequencing sample was made of PBMCs or T cells enriched from blood (not recorded which). V is TRBV27 and J is TRBJ2-7, with 9 bases identical to TRBD1. This receptor was identified in a man aged 35 to 55 who had recovered from COVID-19. The CDR3 DNA is TGTGCCAGTTCTTTACGATCTCTTAGGACAGGGGCGGACGAGCAGTACGTC. Translation: CASSLRSLRTGADEQYV.